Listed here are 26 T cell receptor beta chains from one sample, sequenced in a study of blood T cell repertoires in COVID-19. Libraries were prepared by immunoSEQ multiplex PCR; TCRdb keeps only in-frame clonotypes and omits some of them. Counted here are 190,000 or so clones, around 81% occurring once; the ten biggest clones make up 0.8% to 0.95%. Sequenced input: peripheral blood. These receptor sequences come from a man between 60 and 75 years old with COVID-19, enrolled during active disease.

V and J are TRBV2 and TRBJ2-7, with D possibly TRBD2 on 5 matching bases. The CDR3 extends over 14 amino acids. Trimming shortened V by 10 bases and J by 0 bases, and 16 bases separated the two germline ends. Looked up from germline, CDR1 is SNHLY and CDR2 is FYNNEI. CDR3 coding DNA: TGTGCCACCCTCGGGGATATTAACTCCTACGAGCAGTACTTC. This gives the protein CATLGDINSYEQYF.

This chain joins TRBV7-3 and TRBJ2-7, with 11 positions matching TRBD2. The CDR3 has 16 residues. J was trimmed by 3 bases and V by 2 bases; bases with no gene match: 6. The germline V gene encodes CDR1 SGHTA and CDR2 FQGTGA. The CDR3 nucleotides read TGTGCCAGCAGCTTAGGGGGAGGACTAGCGGGCTACGAGCAGTACTTC. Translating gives CASSLGGGLAGYEQYF. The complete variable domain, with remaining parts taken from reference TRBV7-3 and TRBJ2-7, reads GAGVSQTPSNKVTEKGKYVELRCDPISGHTALYWYRQSLGQGPEFLIYFQGTGAADDSGLPNDRFFAVRPEGSVSTLKIQRTERGDSAVYLCASSLGGGLAGYEQYFGPGTRLTVT.

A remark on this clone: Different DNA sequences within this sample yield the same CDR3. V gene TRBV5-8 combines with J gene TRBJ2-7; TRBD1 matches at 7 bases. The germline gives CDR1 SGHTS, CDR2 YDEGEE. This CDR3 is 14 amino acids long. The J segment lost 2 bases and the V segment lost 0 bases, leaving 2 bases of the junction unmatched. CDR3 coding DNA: TGTGCCAGCAGCTTGGGTCAGGGGGCCTACGAGCAGTACTTC. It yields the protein CASSLGQGAYEQYF.

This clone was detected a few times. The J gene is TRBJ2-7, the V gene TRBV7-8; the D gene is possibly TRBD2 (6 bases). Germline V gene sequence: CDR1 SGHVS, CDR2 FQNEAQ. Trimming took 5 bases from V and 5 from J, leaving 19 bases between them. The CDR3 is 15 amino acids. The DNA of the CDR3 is TGTGCCAGCAGCCCGAGTAGGCTAGCGAGCAACGAGCAGTACTTC. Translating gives CASSPSRLASNEQYF.

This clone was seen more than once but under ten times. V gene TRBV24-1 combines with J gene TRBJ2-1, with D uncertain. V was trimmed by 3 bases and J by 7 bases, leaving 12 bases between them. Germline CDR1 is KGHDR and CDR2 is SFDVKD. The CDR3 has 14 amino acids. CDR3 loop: CATSDPPPRNEQFF. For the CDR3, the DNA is TGTGCCACCAGTGATCCCCCCCCTAGGAATGAGCAGTTCTTC.

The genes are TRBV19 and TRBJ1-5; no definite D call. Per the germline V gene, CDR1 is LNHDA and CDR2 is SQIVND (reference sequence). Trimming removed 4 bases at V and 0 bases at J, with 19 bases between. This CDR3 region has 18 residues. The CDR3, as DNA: TGTGCCAGTAGTACATCGTTCGGGGAGGACTATAGCAATCAGCCCCAGCATTTT. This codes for CASSTSFGEDYSNQPQHF.

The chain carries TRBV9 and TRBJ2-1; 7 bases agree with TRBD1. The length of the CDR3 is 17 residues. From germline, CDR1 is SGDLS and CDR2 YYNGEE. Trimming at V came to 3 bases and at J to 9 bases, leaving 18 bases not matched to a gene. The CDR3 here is CASSAEGAIASVGEQFF. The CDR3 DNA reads TGTGCCAGCAGCGCAGAGGGGGCGATAGCCTCCGTGGGTGAGCAGTTCTTC.

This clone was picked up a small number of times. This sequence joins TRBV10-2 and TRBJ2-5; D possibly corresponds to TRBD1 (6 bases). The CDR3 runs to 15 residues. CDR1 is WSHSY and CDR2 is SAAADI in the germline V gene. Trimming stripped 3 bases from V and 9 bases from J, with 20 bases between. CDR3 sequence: CASSESPGVFSAQYF. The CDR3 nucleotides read TGCGCCAGCAGTGAAAGCCCAGGGGTATTTTCGGCCCAGTACTTC.

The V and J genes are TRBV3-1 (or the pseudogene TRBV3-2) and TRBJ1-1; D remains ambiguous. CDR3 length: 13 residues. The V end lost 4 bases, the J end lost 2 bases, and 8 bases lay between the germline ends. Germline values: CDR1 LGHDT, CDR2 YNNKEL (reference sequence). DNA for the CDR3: TGTGCCAGCAGCCCAAACCTAAACACTGAAGCTTTCTTT. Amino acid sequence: CASSPNLNTEAFF.

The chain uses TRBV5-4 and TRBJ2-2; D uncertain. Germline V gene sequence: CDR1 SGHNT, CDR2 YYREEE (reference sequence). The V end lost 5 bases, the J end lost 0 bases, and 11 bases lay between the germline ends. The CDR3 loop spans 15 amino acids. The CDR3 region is CASRLGHSNTGELFF. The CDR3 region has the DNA TGTGCCAGCAGACTGGGCCACTCGAACACCGGGGAGCTGTTTTTT. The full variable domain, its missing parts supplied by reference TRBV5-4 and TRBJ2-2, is ETGVTQSPTHLIKTRGQQVTLRCSSQSGHNTVSWYQQALGQGPQFIFQYYREEENGRGNFPPRFSGLQFPNYSSELNVNALELDDSALYLCASRLGHSNTGELFFGEGSRLTVL.

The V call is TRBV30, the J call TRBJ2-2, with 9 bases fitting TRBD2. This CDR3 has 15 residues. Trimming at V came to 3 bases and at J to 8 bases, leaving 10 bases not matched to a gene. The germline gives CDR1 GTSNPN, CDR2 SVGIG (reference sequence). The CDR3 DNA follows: TGTGCCTGGAGGGCTAGCGGGATAAGGGCGGGGGAGCTGTTTTTT. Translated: CAWRASGIRAGELFF.

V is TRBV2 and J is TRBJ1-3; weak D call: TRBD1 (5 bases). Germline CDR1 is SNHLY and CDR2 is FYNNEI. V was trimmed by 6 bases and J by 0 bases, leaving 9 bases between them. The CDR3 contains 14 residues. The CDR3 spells CASSMGGSGNTIYF. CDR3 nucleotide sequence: TGTGCCAGCAGCATGGGGGGCTCTGGAAACACCATATATTTT.

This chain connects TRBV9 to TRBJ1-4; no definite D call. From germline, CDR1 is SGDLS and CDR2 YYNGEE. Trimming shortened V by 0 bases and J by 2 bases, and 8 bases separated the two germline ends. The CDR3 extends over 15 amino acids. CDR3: CASSVDSGTNEKLFF. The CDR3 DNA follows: TGTGCCAGCAGCGTAGATTCCGGGACTAATGAAAAACTGTTTTTT.

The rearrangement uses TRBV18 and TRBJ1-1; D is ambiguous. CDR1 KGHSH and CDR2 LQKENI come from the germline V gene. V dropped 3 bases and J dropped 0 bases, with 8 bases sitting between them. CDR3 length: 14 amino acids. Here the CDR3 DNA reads TGTGCCAGCTCACCCGTGAAGCTGAACACTGAAGCTTTCTTT. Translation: CASSPVKLNTEAFF. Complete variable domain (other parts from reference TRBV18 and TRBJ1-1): NAGVMQNPRHLVRRRGQEARLRCSPMKGHSHVYWYRQLPEEGLKFMVYLQKENIIDESGMPKERFSAEFPKEGPSILRIQQVVRGDSAAYFCASSPVKLNTEAFFGQGTRLTVV.

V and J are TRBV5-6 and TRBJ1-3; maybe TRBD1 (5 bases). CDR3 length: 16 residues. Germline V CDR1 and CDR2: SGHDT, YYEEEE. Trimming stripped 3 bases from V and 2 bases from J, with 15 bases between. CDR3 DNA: TGTGCCAGCAGCTCCCTGGGACTCAGGACTGGAAACACCATATATTTT. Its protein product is CASSSLGLRTGNTIYF.

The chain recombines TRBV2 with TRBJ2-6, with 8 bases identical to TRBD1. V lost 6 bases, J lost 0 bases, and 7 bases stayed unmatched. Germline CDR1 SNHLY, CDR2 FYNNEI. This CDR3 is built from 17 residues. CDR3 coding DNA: TGTGCCAGCAGCCGGACAGGGACCTTCTCTGGGGCCAACGTCCTGACTTTC. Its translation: CASSRTGTFSGANVLTF.

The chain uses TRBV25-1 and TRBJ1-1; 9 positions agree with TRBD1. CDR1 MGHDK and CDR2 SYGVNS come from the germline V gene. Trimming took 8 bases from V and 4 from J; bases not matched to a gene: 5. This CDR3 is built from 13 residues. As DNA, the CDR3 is TGTGCCAGCTGGACAGGGGAAGGCACTGAAGCTTTCTTT. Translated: CASWTGEGTEAFF.

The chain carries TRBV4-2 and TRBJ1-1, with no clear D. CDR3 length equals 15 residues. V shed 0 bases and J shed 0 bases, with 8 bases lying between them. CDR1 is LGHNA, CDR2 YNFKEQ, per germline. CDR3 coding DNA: TGTGCCAGCAGCCAAGACGCTATAATGAACACTGAAGCTTTCTTT. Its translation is CASSQDAIMNTEAFF.

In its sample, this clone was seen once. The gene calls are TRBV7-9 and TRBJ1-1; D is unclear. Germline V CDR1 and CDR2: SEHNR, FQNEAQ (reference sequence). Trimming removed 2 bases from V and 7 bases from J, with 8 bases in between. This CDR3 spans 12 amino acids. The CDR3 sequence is CASSLRRGEAFF. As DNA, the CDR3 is TGTGCCAGCAGCTTAAGGAGAGGTGAAGCTTTCTTT.

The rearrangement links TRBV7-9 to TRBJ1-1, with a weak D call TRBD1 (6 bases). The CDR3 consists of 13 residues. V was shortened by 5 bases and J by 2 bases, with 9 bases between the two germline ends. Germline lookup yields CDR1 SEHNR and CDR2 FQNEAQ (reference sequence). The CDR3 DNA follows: TGTGCCAGCAGCCCACAGGGTAACACTGAAGCTTTCTTT. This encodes CASSPQGNTEAFF.

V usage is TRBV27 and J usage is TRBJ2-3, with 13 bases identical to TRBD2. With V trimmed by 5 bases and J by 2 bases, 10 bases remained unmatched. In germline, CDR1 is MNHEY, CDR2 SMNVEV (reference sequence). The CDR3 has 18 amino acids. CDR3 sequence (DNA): TGTGCCAGCAGTCCCCACCTGACTAGCGGGAGGAACACAGATACGCAGTATTTT. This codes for CASSPHLTSGRNTDTQYF.

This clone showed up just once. The CDR3 spells CASSGNLQRGAEAFF. Written as DNA, the CDR3 is TGTGCCAGCAGCGGGAACCTACAGCGGGGAGCTGAAGCTTTCTTT. V is TRBV3-1 (or the pseudogene TRBV3-2) and J is TRBJ1-1; D is uncertain. Germline CDR1 is LGHDT and CDR2 is YNNKEL (reference sequence). The CDR3 loop spans 15 amino acids. The V end lost 5 bases, the J end lost 6 bases, and 19 bases lay between the germline ends.

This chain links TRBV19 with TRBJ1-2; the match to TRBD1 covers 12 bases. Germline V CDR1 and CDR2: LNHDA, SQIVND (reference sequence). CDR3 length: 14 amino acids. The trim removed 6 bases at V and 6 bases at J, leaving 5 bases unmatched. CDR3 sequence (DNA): TGTGCCAGTAGCGCCGGGACAGGGGGCGATGGCTACACCTTC. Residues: CASSAGTGGDGYTF.

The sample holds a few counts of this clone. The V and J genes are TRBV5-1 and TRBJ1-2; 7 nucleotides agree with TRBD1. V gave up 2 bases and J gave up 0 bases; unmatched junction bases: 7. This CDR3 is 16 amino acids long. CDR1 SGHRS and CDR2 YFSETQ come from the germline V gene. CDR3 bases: TGCGCCAGCAGCTTCAACGGACAGGCGACTAACTATGGCTACACCTTC. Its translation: CASSFNGQATNYGYTF. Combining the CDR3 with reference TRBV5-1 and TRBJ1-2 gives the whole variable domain KAGVTQTPRYLIKTRGQQVTLSCSPISGHRSVSWYQQTPGQGLQFLFEYFSETQRNKGNFPGRFSGRQFSNSRSEMNVSTLELGDSALYLCASSFNGQATNYGYTFGSGTRLTVV.

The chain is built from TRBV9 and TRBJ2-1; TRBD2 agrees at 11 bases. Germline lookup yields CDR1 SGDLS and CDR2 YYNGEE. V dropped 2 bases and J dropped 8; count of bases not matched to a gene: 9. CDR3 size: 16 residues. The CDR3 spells CASSVSGRAESHEQFF. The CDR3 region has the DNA TGTGCCAGCAGCGTTAGCGGGAGGGCCGAGTCGCATGAGCAGTTCTTC.

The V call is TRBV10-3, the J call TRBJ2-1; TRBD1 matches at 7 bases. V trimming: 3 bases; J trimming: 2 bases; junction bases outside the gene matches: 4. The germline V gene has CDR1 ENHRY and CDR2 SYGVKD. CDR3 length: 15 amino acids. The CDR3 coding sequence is TGTGCCATCAGTGATGACAGGGTAGCCTACAATGAGCAGTTCTTC. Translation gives CAISDDRVAYNEQFF.